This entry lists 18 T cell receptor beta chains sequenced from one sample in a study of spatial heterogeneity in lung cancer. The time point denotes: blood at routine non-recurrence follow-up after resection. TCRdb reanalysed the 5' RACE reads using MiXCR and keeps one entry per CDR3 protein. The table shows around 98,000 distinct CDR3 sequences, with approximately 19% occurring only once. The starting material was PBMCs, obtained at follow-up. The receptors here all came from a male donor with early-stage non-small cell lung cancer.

This CDR3 is CASSFVERNEQFF. In DNA form, the CDR3 reads TGCGCCAGCAGCTTTGTAGAGCGCAATGAGCAGTTCTTC. The genes are TRBV5-1 and TRBJ2-1; D is unclear. The V end was cut by 2 bases, the J end by 6 bases, with 9 bases between. The CDR3 is made up of 13 amino acids. Germline CDR1 and CDR2: SGHRS and YFSETQ.

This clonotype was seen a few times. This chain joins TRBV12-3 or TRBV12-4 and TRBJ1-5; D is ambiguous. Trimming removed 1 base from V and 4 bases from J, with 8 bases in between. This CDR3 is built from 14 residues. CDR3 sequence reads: CASSLGHGNQPQHF. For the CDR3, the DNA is TGTGCCAGCAGTTTAGGACACGGGAATCAGCCCCAGCATTTT.

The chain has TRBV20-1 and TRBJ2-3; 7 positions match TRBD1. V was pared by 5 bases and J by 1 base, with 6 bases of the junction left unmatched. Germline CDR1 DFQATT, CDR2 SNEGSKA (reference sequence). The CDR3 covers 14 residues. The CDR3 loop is CSAYRGSRTDTQYF. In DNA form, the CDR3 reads TGCAGTGCTTACAGGGGATCCCGCACAGATACGCAGTATTTT.

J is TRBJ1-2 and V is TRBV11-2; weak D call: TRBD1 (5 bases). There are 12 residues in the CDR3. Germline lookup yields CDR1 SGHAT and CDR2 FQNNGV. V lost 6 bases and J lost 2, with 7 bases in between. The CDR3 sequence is CASSRDNYGYTF. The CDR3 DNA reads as TGTGCCAGCAGTCGGGACAACTATGGCTACACCTTC.

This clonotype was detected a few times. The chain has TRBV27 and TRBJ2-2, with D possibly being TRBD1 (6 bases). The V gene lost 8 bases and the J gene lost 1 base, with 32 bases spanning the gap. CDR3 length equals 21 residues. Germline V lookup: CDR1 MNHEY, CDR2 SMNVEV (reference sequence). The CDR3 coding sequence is TGTGCCAGCCGGCCGGAAACAGGGATGACTTGGGAAGGCGAGAACACCGGGGAGCTGTTTTTT. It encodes CASRPETGMTWEGENTGELFF.

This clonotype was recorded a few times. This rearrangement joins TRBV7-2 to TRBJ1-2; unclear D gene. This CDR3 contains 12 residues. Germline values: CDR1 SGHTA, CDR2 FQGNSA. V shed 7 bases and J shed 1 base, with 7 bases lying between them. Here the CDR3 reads CASTPSNYGYTF. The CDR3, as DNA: TGTGCCAGCACCCCCAGTAACTATGGCTACACCTTC.

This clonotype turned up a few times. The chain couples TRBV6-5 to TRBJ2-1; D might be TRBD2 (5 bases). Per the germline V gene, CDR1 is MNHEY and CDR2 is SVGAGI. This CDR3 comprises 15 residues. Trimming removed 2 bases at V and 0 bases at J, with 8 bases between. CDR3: CASSYRESSYNEQFF. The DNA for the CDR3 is TGTGCCAGCAGTTACAGGGAGAGCTCCTACAATGAGCAGTTCTTC.

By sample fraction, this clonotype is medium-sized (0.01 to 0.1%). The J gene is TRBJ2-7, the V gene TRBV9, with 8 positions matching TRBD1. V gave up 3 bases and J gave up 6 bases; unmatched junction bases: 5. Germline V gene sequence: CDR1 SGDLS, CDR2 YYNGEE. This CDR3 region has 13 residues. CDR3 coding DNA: TGTGCCAGCAGCGATGGACAGGGTTCCGAGCAGTACGTC. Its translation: CASSDGQGSEQYV.

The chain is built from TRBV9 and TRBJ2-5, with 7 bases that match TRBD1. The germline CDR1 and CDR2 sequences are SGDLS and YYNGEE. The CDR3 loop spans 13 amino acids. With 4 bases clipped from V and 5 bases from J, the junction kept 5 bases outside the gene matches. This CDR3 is CASSQLGGETQYF. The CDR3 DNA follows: TGTGCCAGCAGCCAACTAGGGGGCGAGACCCAGTACTTC.

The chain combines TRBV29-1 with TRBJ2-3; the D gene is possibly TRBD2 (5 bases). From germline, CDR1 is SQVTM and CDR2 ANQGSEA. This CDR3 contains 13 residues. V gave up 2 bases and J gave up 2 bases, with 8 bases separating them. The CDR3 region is CSVEPSSTDTQYF. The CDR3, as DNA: TGCAGCGTTGAACCTAGCTCCACAGATACGCAGTATTTT.

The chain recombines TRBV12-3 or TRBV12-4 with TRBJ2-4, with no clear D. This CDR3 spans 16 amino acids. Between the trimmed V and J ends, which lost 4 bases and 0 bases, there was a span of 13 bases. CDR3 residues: CASSSGPALAKNIQYF. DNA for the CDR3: TGTGCCAGCAGTTCCGGGCCCGCGTTAGCCAAAAACATTCAGTACTTC.

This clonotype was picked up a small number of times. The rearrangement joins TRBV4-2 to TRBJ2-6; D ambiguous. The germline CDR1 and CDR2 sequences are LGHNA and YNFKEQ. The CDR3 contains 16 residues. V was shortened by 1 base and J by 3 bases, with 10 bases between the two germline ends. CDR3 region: CASSQVSQGGANVLTF. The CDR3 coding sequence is TGTGCCAGCAGCCAAGTTTCCCAAGGTGGGGCCAACGTCCTGACTTTC.

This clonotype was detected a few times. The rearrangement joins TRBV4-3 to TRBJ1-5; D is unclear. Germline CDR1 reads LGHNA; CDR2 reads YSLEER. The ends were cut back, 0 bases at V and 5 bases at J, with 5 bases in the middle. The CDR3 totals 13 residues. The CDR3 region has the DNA TGCGCCAGCAGCCAAGATGTCGATCAGCCCCAGCATTTT. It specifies CASSQDVDQPQHF.

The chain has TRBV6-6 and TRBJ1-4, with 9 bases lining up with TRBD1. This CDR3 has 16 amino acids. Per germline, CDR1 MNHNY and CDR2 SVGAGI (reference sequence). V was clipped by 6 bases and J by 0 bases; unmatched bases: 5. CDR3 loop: CASRSGQGTTNEKLFF. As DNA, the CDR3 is TGTGCCAGCAGGAGTGGACAGGGGACAACTAATGAAAAACTGTTTTTT.

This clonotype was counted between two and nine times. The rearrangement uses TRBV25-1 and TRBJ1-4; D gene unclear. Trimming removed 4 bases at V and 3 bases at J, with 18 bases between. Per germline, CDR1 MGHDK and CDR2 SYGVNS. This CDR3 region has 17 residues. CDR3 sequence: CASSALRFGVSNEKLFF. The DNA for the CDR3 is TGTGCCAGCAGTGCACTCCGATTTGGGGTGTCTAATGAAAAACTGTTTTTT.

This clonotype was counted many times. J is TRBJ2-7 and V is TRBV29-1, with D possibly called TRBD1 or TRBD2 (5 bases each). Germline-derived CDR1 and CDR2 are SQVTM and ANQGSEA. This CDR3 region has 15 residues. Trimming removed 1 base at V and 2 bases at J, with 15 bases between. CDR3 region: CSVEGAGTAAYEQYF. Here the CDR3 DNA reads TGCAGCGTTGAAGGAGCCGGGACGGCGGCCTACGAGCAGTACTTC.

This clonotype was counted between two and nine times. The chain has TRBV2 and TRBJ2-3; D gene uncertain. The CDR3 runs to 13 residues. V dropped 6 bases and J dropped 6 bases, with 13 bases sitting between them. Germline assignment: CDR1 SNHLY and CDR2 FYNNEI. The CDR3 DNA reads TGTGCCAGCAGATGGTTGGTAACGGATACGCAGTATTTT. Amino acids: CASRWLVTDTQYF.

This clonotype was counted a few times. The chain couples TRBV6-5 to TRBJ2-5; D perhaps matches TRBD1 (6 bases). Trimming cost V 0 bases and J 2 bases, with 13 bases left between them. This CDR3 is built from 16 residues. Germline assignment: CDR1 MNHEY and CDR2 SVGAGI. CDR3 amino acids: CASSYSQGIGQETQYF. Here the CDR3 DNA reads TGTGCCAGCAGTTACTCCCAGGGGATAGGTCAAGAGACCCAGTACTTC.